Given below is one T cell receptor (beta chain) in context. Its target is unknown. The record originates from a study of CD8+CD57+ T cells in acquired aplastic anemia. Study-wide context: Sorted CD4+ and CD8+ cells yielded DNA averaging around 3.2 ug. Researchers reported that healthy donors averaged roughly 9.8 million reads for CD4+ cells.

Germline values: CDR1 SSHAT, CDR2 FNYEAQ (reference sequence). The V end was cut by 4 bases, the J end by 12 bases, with 24 bases between. The CDR3 is made up of 15 amino acids. CDR3 and TCR beta VDJ profiling relied on genomic DNA as the template. TCRdb independently ran MiXCR on the reads; one entry per CDR3 protein. The table has roughly 420,000 distinct CDR3 sequences, 55% to 70% seen once. The study's findings and limits: Shared by patients and controls, 25 to 35 CD8+ CDR3s were abundant in patients.

The chain couples TRBV7-7 to TRBJ1-2, with D maybe TRBD1 (6 bases). The receptor was isolated from a human donor in good health, serving as a control. Material for sequencing was sorted CD4+, CD8+, or CD8+CD57+ T cells (not recorded which) from PBMCs. In nucleotides, the CDR3 is TGTGCCAGCAGCTCAAAAGGGGGTCCGAACTCTGGAAACACCTTC. Its protein is CASSSKGGPNSGNTF.